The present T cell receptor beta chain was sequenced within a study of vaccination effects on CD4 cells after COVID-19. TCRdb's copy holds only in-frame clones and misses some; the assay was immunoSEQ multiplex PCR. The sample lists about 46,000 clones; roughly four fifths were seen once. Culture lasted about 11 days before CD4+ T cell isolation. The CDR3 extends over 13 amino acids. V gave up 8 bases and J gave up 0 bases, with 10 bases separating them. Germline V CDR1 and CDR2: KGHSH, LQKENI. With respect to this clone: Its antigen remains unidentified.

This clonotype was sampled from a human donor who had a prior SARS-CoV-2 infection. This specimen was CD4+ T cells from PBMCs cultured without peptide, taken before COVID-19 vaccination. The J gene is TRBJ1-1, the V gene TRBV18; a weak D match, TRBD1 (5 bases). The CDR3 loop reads CASPQVMNTEAFF. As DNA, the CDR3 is TGTGCCAGCCCACAGGTTATGAACACTGAAGCTTTCTTT. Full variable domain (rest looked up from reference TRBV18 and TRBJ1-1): NAGVMQNPRHLVRRRGQEARLRCSPMKGHSHVYWYRQLPEEGLKFMVYLQKENIIDESGMPKERFSAEFPKEGPSILRIQQVVRGDSAAYFCASPQVMNTEAFFGQGTRLTVV.